The 3 T cell receptor beta chains presented below share a single source sample, sequenced in a study of T cell repertoires in cytomegalovirus infection. TCRdb re-called the reads with MiXCR, one entry per CDR3 protein. The sample includes approximately 320,000 distinct CDR3 sequences, 9.5% of them seen just once. Material: PBMCs. These receptors all stem from a human donor in good health (CMV status not recorded). Some clones in this sample may be carry-over from other donors' samples.

V and J are TRBV19 and TRBJ2-3; D uncertain. CDR1 is LNHDA, CDR2 SQIVND, per germline (reference sequence). The CDR3 runs to 15 residues. Trimming shortened V by 1 base and J by 0 bases, and 8 bases separated the two germline ends. The CDR3 loop reads CASSIGVQSTDTQYF. In DNA form, the CDR3 reads TGTGCCAGTAGTATAGGAGTTCAGAGCACAGATACGCAGTATTTT.

For this clonotype: The junction departs from the called germline gene at one end, perhaps through a read error. The chain recombines TRBV7-2 with TRBJ2-7, with 7 positions matching TRBD1. Germline CDR1 is SGHTA and CDR2 is FQGNSA. This CDR3 region has 15 residues. The CDR3 spells CASSLRGTVTYEQHF. The CDR3 region has the DNA TGTGCCAGCAGCTTGAGAGGGACAGTGACCTACGAGCAGCACTTC.

The rearrangement links TRBV28 to TRBJ2-4; possibly TRBD1 or TRBD2 for D (6 bases each). Germline CDR1 reads MDHEN; CDR2 reads SYDVKM. V was clipped by 4 bases and J by 2 bases, with 18 bases between them. This CDR3 region has 17 residues. The CDR3 protein is CASSSFRGGLPKNIQYF. The CDR3 bases are TGTGCCAGCAGTTCGTTCAGGGGAGGACTGCCCAAAAACATTCAGTACTTC.